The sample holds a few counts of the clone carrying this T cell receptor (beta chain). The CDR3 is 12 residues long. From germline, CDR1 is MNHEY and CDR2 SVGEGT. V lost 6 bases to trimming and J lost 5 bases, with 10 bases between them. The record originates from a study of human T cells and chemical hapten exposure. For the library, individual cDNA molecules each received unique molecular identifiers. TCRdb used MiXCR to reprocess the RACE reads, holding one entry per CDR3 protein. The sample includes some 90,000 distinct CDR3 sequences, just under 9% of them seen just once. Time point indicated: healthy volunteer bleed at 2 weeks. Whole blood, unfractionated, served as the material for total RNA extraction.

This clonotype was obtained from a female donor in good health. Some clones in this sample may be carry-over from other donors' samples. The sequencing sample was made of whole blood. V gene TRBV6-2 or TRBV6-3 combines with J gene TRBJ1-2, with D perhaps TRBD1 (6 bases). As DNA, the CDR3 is TGTGCCAGCAGCCCGGACAGATATGGCTACACCTTC. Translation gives CASSPDRYGYTF.